This TCR beta chain was sequenced in a study of shared clonotypes between healthy human individuals (dated by TCRdb to about 2020). Turning to the overall study: Three men and two women, aged 18 to 49 years, made up the cohort. Between about 0.8 and 9 billion PBMCs per donor were obtained by leukapheresis. To estimate repertoire size and how much clonotype sharing occurs between individuals, the study deeply sequenced the blood TCR repertoires of 4 to 6 healthy adults. For each donor, CD4 naive and CD4 memory were each run on three plates, CD8 naive on two plates, and CD8 memory on one plate. Different laboratories and diverse techniques were used to prepare libraries and sequence TCR repertoires, to increase sequencing depth and limit assay-specific biases.

TCR CDR3 regions were amplified from genomic DNA by multiplex PCR using the deep immunoSEQ assay. Extracted genomic DNA from each cell subset was distributed evenly across all wells of several immunoSEQ 96-well plates, and each plate was treated as a replicate. For sorted subsets, each replicate PCR was loaded with 200 to 250 ng genomic DNA, equivalent to about 33,000 T cell genomes. The purified libraries were quantified using a Qubit 3.0 fluorometer, sized with a Bioanalyzer 2100, and then quantified again using the KAPA Library Quantification kit. Every immunoSEQ 96-well plate was sequenced on a separate single-read 150-cycle Illumina NextSeq 550 flow cell. For the original study's pipeline: Because only junctional sequences without quality scores were contained in the immunoSEQ output, filtering matching that applied to full-length reads could not be performed. To assign V/J genes and CDR3, sequences were annotated using PyIR, a Python wrapper for IgBLAST v1.9, with IMGT germline references. Reads were removed for weak V/J assignments (E-value above 1e-6), missing CDR3, stop codons, out-of-frame junctions, or ambiguous translated residues. A V3J clonotype was defined by an identical inferred V gene, J gene, and CDR3 amino acid sequence. Percentage overlap between repertoires was calculated by dividing the number of shared unique clonotypes by the size of the smaller repertoire. Richness of each repertoire was evaluated using RTK rarefaction, the Chao1 estimator, and Recon v2.1 estimates of unobserved clonotypes. For all TCRbeta clonotypes obtained by the gDNA method from several donors, generation probabilities were computed with OLGA. In TCRdb, the immuneACCESS table is reduced to in-frame sequences with V and J assigned. These tables do not hold every clone; where another copy was compared, an unresolved V gene accounts for under half, and the others remain unexplained. The V and J calls and clone size are taken from that table; D and trimming were inferred from the DNA. The sample profile shows some 2.1 million clones; about 94% of them were found once. Of the sample, approximately 1.2% falls within the top ten clones.

This clone was seen only once. What this receptor recognizes is not known. Base qualities were left out, and no much larger clone turns up one base away. CD8 naive samples consisted of CD45RO-negative cells that were positively selected for CCR7, yielding a CD45RA+CCR7+ population without TemRA cells. The donors were healthy, HIV-negative adults who had no recently reported acute infections or vaccinations. Every donor was a Caucasian adult living in Nashville, Tennessee, USA. Blood was obtained by leukapheresis, after which PBMCs were separated by Ficoll-Histopaque density gradient centrifugation and cryopreserved in liquid nitrogen vapor phase. Analytical flow cytometry was used to check the purity and quantity of every magnetically sorted T cell population. From each sorted fraction, genomic DNA was isolated and quantified by UV absorbance on a Nanodrop 2000c. The investigation overall reported the following: Because the study included only a small number of donors, the genetic and exposure-history diversity represented was limited. Larger estimated clonotype richness was generally found for naive subsets than for memory subsets. Sharing across a few donors was observed for about 4.8% of naive CD4, over 3% of naive CD8, around 2.5% of memory CD4, and approximately 0.41% of memory CD8 clonotypes. Incomplete sequencing was indicated by rarefaction of sorted-subset datasets, despite the large sequencing depth. Sampling was restricted to blood, and TCR repertoires in tissue are likely to differ from TCR repertoires in blood. Higher generation probabilities were observed for clonotypes shared by all four sorted-subset donors than for non-shared clonotypes. Pairwise subsampling indicated that sequencing depth was expected to affect the degree of clonotype sharing among donors.

The source is a man between 18 and 35 years old in good health. Material: naive CD8+ T cells sorted from blood. The sample's cell subset or site label, decoded: CD45RA+CCR7+.

The DNA is TGTGCCAGCAGTCACAGGACCGCAACCTACGAGCAGTACTTC. This codes for CASSHRTATYEQYF. The chain employs TRBV6-1 and TRBJ2-7, and the D gene may be TRBD1, 5 bases matching. V lost 5 bases and J lost 2 bases; the stretch between them is 13 bases long. The CDR3, cysteine through phenylalanine, is 14 amino acids long. Just CDR3 DNA is preserved here, 42 bases in frame from base 1. The germline V gene sets CDR1 to MNHNS and CDR2 to SASEGT.